This T cell receptor beta chain was recovered during a study of T-cell reconstitution after alpha-beta-depleted transplantation in children. Notes on the study in general: One year after transplant, T-cell counts and diversity came mostly from newly produced T cells. There were reportedly several hundred expanded graft clones from which alpha-beta T cells came about two months after transplant. Some patients' high day-60 TCRbeta diversity was traced to surviving recipient T cells and thymic progenitors.

As regards this clonotype: The antigen remains unidentified.

V dropped 6 bases and J dropped 5 bases, with 12 bases sitting between them. Germline lookup yields CDR1 SGHRS and CDR2 YFSETQ. CDR3 length: 13 amino acids. This sample's TCRbeta library carried unique molecular identifier barcodes. TCRdb redid the calling of the PCR reads with MiXCR, one entry per CDR3 protein. Of fewer than 750,000 distinct CDR3 sequences in the sample, 25% to 30% were seen once. This rearrangement joins TRBV5-1 to TRBJ2-1, with D uncertain. The receptor was isolated from a boy younger than two with Wiskott-Aldrich syndrome, due to receive a stem cell transplant. The material sequenced was PBMCs, taken before TCRalphabeta/CD19-depleted stem cell transplant. CDR3: CASMVKENNEQFF. The DNA for the CDR3 is TGCGCCAGCATGGTAAAGGAGAACAATGAGCAGTTCTTC.